The rows below give T cell receptor beta chains drawn from one sample of a study of blood T cell repertoires in COVID-19. Profiled with immunoSEQ multiplex PCR; TCRdb holds only in-frame clones, not every one. The data hold 200,000 or so clones, with 86% observed a single time. Material for sequencing was peripheral blood. The receptors derive from a man aged 45 to 65 with acute or convalescent COVID-19. Both conserved end residues are part of each CDR3. The D gene is left open where the match is weak. Rows give clone size only sometimes, using once, few, many, or a class for an expanded clone.

DNA,CDR3,D,J,size,V
TGTGCCAGTAGCCCCGGTATTGGGGGAGGCTATGGCTACACCTTC,CASSPGIGGGYGYTF,-,TRBJ1-2,-,TRBV19
TGCGCCAGCAGCCCAGCGCATGGGTACGAGCAGTACTTC,CASSPAHGYEQYF,-,TRBJ2-7,-,TRBV4-1
TGCAGTGCTGGTGAGGGACAGGGGTACTATGGCTACACCTTC,CSAGEGQGYYGYTF,TRBD1,TRBJ1-2,-,TRBV20-1
TGCAGTGCTAGTAATTCCAGGCGGAACACTGAAGCTTTCTTT,CSASNSRRNTEAFF,-,TRBJ1-1,-,TRBV20-1
TGCAGCGTTGAACCAGGGACACCTCTTACCTACGAGCAGTACTTC,CSVEPGTPLTYEQYF,-,TRBJ2-7,-,TRBV29-1
TGCAGTGCTAGTTCAGGGGCAGGGGGCTACACCTTC,CSASSGAGGYTF,-,TRBJ1-2,-,TRBV20-1
TGTGCCAGCAGTCGGCCGGCGGGGGAGCAGTACTTC,CASSRPAGEQYF,-,TRBJ2-7,few,TRBV7-3
TGTGCCAGCAGCCAAGATCTCGGCAGGGTGAACACTGAAGCTTTCTTT,CASSQDLGRVNTEAFF,-,TRBJ1-1,few,TRBV14
TGTGCCAGCAGTGAACAGACAGGGGGCCCCAAGACCCAGTACTTC,CASSEQTGGPKTQYF,TRBD1,TRBJ2-5,-,TRBV6-1
TGTGCCAGCAGCGCACCGACAGGGTTGGCGAACACTGAAGCTTTCTTT,CASSAPTGLANTEAFF,TRBD1,TRBJ1-1,-,TRBV9
TGTGCCAGCAGCCGACAGTCTGGACAACTGTTTTTT,CASSRQSGQLFF,-,TRBJ1-4,-,TRBV3-1/TRBV3-2
TGCGCCAGCAGCTTGGCCGGCAGGGACAGGGGCCATGGCTACACCTTC,CASSLAGRDRGHGYTF,TRBD1,TRBJ1-2,-,TRBV5-1
TGTGCCAGCTCAGACAGGGTTACCGGGGAGCTGTTTTTT,CASSDRVTGELFF,TRBD1,TRBJ2-2,-,TRBV18
TGTGCCAGCAGTTCCTTGCCGGGGGTAGGTTCTGAAGCTTTCTTT,CASSSLPGVGSEAFF,-,TRBJ1-1,-,TRBV27
TGCGCCAGCAGCCCCCGGTCGGGAACAGGGGTGAACACTGAAGCTTTCTTT,CASSPRSGTGVNTEAFF,TRBD1,TRBJ1-1,-,TRBV5-1
TGTGCCAGCTCACCCGAGTATAGCAATCAGCCCCAGCATTTT,CASSPEYSNQPQHF,-,TRBJ1-5,-,TRBV18
TGTGCCAGCAGTTTATCGGTAGCGGGCCTTAGCACAGATACGCAGTATTTT,CASSLSVAGLSTDTQYF,TRBD2,TRBJ2-3,-,TRBV27
TGCGCCAGCAGCTTGTTTGTGGCAGGTGGCTACACCTTC,CASSLFVAGGYTF,-,TRBJ1-2,once,TRBV5-1
TGTGCCAGCAAGGGGGCTTGGAACACTGAAGCTTTCTTT,CASKGAWNTEAFF,TRBD1,TRBJ1-1,once,TRBV25-1
TGTGCCAGCAGGCAACTTCAGGGGGCTGGTCAGCCCCAGCATTTT,CASRQLQGAGQPQHF,TRBD1,TRBJ1-5,-,TRBV2
TGTGCCAGCAGTGAACGAGGGGACTATGGAAACACCATATATTTT,CASSERGDYGNTIYF,-,TRBJ1-3,once,TRBV6-1
TGTGCCAGCAGCTTACTAGGAACTGACACCGGGGAGCTGTTTTTT,CASSLLGTDTGELFF,-,TRBJ2-2,-,TRBV7-3
TGTGCCAGCAGCTTAATGGGACAGGGAGGCTACACCTTC,CASSLMGQGGYTF,TRBD1,TRBJ1-2,-,TRBV7-9
TGTGCCAGCAGCGGACAGGGGGCTACCTCTGGAAACACCATATATTTT,CASSGQGATSGNTIYF,TRBD1,TRBJ1-3,once,TRBV3-1/TRBV3-2
TGTGCCAGCAGCTTGAGCCAGGTCAGGTCAAACTACGAGCAGTACTTC,CASSLSQVRSNYEQYF,-,TRBJ2-7,-,TRBV11-2
TGTGCCAGTAGTCACGCCGGGGGGGCTAACTATGGCTACACCTTC,CASSHAGGANYGYTF,-,TRBJ1-2,-,TRBV19
TGTGCCAGCAGTCGGACAGGGCCCGAGCAGTACTTC,CASSRTGPEQYF,TRBD1,TRBJ2-7,-,TRBV12-3/TRBV12-4